The 8 T cell receptor beta chains in this list originate from one sample, sequenced in a study of blood T cell repertoires in COVID-19. Profiling relied on immunoSEQ multiplex PCR, and the TCRdb table lists in-frame clones only, not all of them. The sample gives more than 300,000 clones, about 85% of which show up once; 5.5% to 7% is in the top ten. Input material: PBMCs or T cells enriched from blood (not recorded which). All receptors derive from a woman aged 30 to 39 who had recovered from COVID-19.

CDR3 loop: CASSQAPSGGASTDTQYF. In DNA, the CDR3 is TGTGCCAGCAGCCAAGCACCTAGCGGGGGGGCAAGCACAGATACGCAGTATTTT. The chain employs TRBV4-2 and TRBJ2-3; 12 bases match TRBD2. Unmatched junction bases numbered 5, after V lost 1 base and J lost 0 bases. The CDR3 contains 18 residues. Germline lookup yields CDR1 LGHNA and CDR2 YNFKEQ.

The chain has TRBV19 and TRBJ2-7; TRBD1 matches at 9 bases. CDR1 LNHDA and CDR2 SQIVND come from the germline V gene (reference sequence). CDR3 length equals 15 residues. V lost 8 bases and J lost 3; bases outside the gene matches: 11. The CDR3 region is CASGTGTGHFYEQYF. CDR3 nucleotide sequence: TGTGCCAGTGGAACCGGGACAGGGCATTTCTACGAGCAGTACTTC.

CDR3 protein: CASSLMTGAGNEAFF. The CDR3 nucleotides read TGTGCCAGCAGCCTCATGACAGGGGCTGGGAATGAAGCTTTCTTT. The chain recombines TRBV14 with TRBJ1-1; TRBD1 aligns across 8 bases. The CDR3 spans 15 residues. Trimming at V came to 4 bases and at J to 7 bases, leaving 11 bases not matched to a gene. The germline V gene encodes CDR1 SGHDN and CDR2 FVKESK.

The chain recombines TRBV6-5 with TRBJ1-3; TRBD1 might be the D (6 bases). CDR3 length: 16 residues. Germline CDR1 reads MNHEY; CDR2 reads SVGAGI. With 2 bases removed from V and 0 bases from J, the gap between germline ends came to 11 bases. The CDR3 sequence is CASSYQGGTSGNTIYF. In DNA form, the CDR3 reads TGTGCCAGCAGTTACCAAGGGGGAACCTCTGGAAACACCATATATTTT.

This clone was seen only once. The rearrangement joins TRBV18 to TRBJ1-5; D gene ambiguous. Trimming cost V 1 base and J 2 bases, with 12 bases left between them. This CDR3 has 16 amino acids. Looked up from germline, CDR1 is KGHSH and CDR2 is LQKENI. The CDR3: CASSPRAGSRNQPQHF. The CDR3, as DNA: TGTGCCAGCTCACCACGAGCGGGGTCGCGCAATCAGCCCCAGCATTTT.

This clone has a single count. V gene TRBV7-9 combines with J gene TRBJ1-2; no reliable D call. The CDR3 sequence is 12 residues long. Trimming took off 5 bases at V and 8 bases at J, with 12 bases between the two ends. Germline V gene sequence: CDR1 SEHNR, CDR2 FQNEAQ (reference sequence). CDR3 amino acids: CASSPESGGYTF. CDR3 DNA sequence: TGTGCCAGCAGCCCCGAAAGTGGCGGCTACACCTTC.

This chain links TRBV5-6 with TRBJ1-2; TRBD1 agrees at 8 bases. The CDR3 sequence is 15 residues long. J was trimmed by 0 bases and V by 0 bases; bases with no gene match: 1. CDR1 SGHDT and CDR2 YYEEEE come from the germline V gene. DNA of the CDR3: TGTGCCAGCAGCTTGGGACAGGGGTCTAACTATGGCTACACCTTC. Translating gives CASSLGQGSNYGYTF.

CDR3 in DNA: TGTGCCAGCAAAACGGACAGGGATTATGAGCAGTTCTTC. As protein: CASKTDRDYEQFF. This sequence joins TRBV6-5 and TRBJ2-1, with 8 bases identical to TRBD1. Germline assignment: CDR1 MNHEY and CDR2 SVGAGI. CDR3 length: 13 amino acids. Trimming removed 7 bases from V and 8 bases from J; junction bases left unmatched: 7.